Listed here are 30 T cell receptor beta chains from one sample, sequenced in a study of Ad26.COV2.S vaccination and SARS-CoV-2 variants (dated by TCRdb to the early 2020s). The time point label corresponds to: individuals recovered from natural SARS-CoV-2 infection. Libraries were made using the immunoSEQ multiplex PCR assay. This immuneACCESS table, as held by TCRdb, lists in-frame sequences with V and J called but not all clones. Of the missing ones, under half trace to an unresolved V gene in checked studies; the others have no known cause. The sample table records about 97,000 clones; around three quarters of these occur just once. Approximately 15% of the sample rests with the top ten. The sequencing here drew on peripheral blood, taken after recovery from COVID-19. These receptors were collected from a human donor who had recovered from COVID-19.

CDR3 residues: CASSEALRGAPIPAQHF. In nucleotides, the CDR3 is TGTGCCAGCAGTGAAGCGCTTCGGGGGGCCCCAATACCGGCCCAGCATTTT. The chain recombines TRBV6-1 with TRBJ1-5; D is perhaps TRBD1 (6 bases). There are 17 residues in the CDR3. Trimming stripped 0 bases from V and 11 bases from J, with 23 bases between. Per germline, CDR1 MNHNS and CDR2 SASEGT.

The V call is TRBV6-1, the J call TRBJ1-5; TRBD1 might be the D (5 bases). The CDR3 runs 15 residues. The V and J ends lost 1 base and 1 base respectively, with 8 bases between them. CDR1 and CDR2 from the germline V gene are MNHNS and SASEGT. The CDR3: CASSEVQGSNQPQHF. The CDR3 DNA follows: TGTGCCAGCAGTGAAGTCCAGGGAAGCAATCAGCCCCAGCATTTT.

The chain links TRBV28 to TRBJ2-7; TRBD1 is a possible D gene (5 bases). Trimming took 5 bases from V and 4 from J, leaving 12 bases between them. CDR1 and CDR2 (germline): MDHEN, SYDVKM. This CDR3 contains 13 residues. The CDR3 loop reads CASSVPQGYEQYF. For the CDR3, the DNA is TGTGCCAGCAGTGTACCGCAGGGATACGAGCAGTACTTC.

CDR3 coding DNA: TGTGCCAGCAGCCAAGGGGGGACAGACTATGGCTACACCTTC. Translation: CASSQGGTDYGYTF. The chain employs TRBV14 and TRBJ1-2, with TRBD1 identical over 7 bases. V was pared by 1 base and J by 3 bases, with 2 bases of the junction left unmatched. Per the germline V gene, CDR1 is SGHDN and CDR2 is FVKESK. The CDR3 runs 14 residues.

V gene TRBV29-1 combines with J gene TRBJ1-2; 12 bases are a match to TRBD1. J lost 6 bases, V lost 3 bases, and 5 bases had no gene match. The CDR3 covers 14 residues. Per germline, CDR1 SQVTM and CDR2 ANQGSEA. In nucleotides, the CDR3 is TGCAGCGTTGAGGGACAGGGGGCGGCGGATGGCTACACCTTC. Residues: CSVEGQGAADGYTF.

This clone was seen only once. This sequence joins TRBV12-5 and TRBJ1-5, with D maybe TRBD1 (5 bases). This CDR3 is built from 14 residues. Trimming left V 6 bases short and J 5 bases short, with 14 bases between. Germline V lookup: CDR1 LGHNT, CDR2 FRNRAP. The CDR3 DNA sequence: TGTGCTAGTGGCCCCGGCCTAGGGGATCAGCCCCAGCATTTT. It is translated as CASGPGLGDQPQHF. Filled out from reference TRBV12-5 and TRBJ1-5, the complete variable domain reads DARVTQTPRHKVTEMGQEVTMRCQPILGHNTVFWYRQTMMQGLELLAYFRNRAPLDDSGMPKDRFSAEMPDATLATLKIQPSEPRDSAVYFCASGPGLGDQPQHFGDGTRLSIL.

The chain carries TRBV3-1 (or the pseudogene TRBV3-2) and TRBJ1-6; the D gene is possibly TRBD1 (5 bases). The CDR3 consists of 12 residues. Trimming took off 3 bases at V and 9 bases at J, with 6 bases between the two ends. Germline CDR1 and CDR2: LGHDT and YNNKEL (reference sequence). The CDR3 here is CASSQGVSPLHF. The CDR3 nucleotides are TGTGCCAGCAGCCAGGGGGTTTCACCCCTCCACTTT.

The V and J genes are TRBV6-5 and TRBJ2-5; 8 nucleotides match TRBD2. The germline V gene encodes CDR1 MNHEY and CDR2 SVGAGI. CDR3 length: 13 amino acids. V lost 7 bases, J lost 4 bases, and 5 bases stayed unmatched. CDR3 DNA: TGTGCCAGCAAGGCTAGCGGGTTAGAGACCCAGTACTTC. This encodes CASKASGLETQYF.

This chain uses TRBV19 with TRBJ1-3, with 9 bases fitting TRBD1. J was trimmed by 0 bases and V by 3 bases; bases with no gene match: 6. Germline CDR1 reads LNHDA; CDR2 reads SQIVND (reference sequence). This CDR3 has 17 amino acids. DNA of the CDR3: TGTGCCAGTAGTATCGAAGGACAGGGGTTCTCTGGAAACACCATATATTTT. Its translation: CASSIEGQGFSGNTIYF. The full variable domain, in which reference TRBV19 and TRBJ1-3 provide the parts outside the CDR3, is DGGITQSPKYLFRKEGQNVTLSCEQNLNHDAMYWYRQDPGQGLRLIYYSQIVNDFQKGDIAEGYSVSREKKESFPLTVTSAQKNPTAFYLCASSIEGQGFSGNTIYFGEGSWLTVV.

The chain links TRBV3-1 (or the pseudogene TRBV3-2) to TRBJ2-2; D is possibly TRBD2 (6 bases). Deletions cut 4 bases from V and 3 bases from J, with 12 bases between. Germline-derived CDR1 and CDR2 are LGHDT and YNNKEL (reference sequence). There are 15 residues in the CDR3. As DNA, the CDR3 is TGTGCCAGCAGCCGAGAATCGGGGGACACCGGGGAGCTGTTTTTT. This encodes CASSRESGDTGELFF.

This clone was seen once. The rearrangement joins TRBV10-3 to TRBJ2-3, with 10 bases identical to TRBD2. Per germline, CDR1 ENHRY and CDR2 SYGVKD. V lost 8 bases to trimming and J lost 2 bases; unmatched junction nucleotides: 7. The CDR3 has 15 residues. CDR3 loop: CAIGRTSGDTDTQYF. The CDR3 bases are TGTGCCATCGGTCGGACTAGCGGAGACACAGATACGCAGTATTTT.

V and J are TRBV24-1 and TRBJ2-3; TRBD2 is a possible D gene (6 bases). Germline loops: CDR1 KGHDR, CDR2 SFDVKD. There are 16 residues in the CDR3. V was shortened by 2 bases and J by 0 bases, with 11 bases between the two germline ends. The CDR3 nucleotides read TGTGCCACCAGTGATTCCAGCCGGGGGAGCACAGATACGCAGTATTTT. Protein product: CATSDSSRGSTDTQYF.

V and J are TRBV10-3 and TRBJ2-5; 10 bases are a match to TRBD2. The germline V gene has CDR1 ENHRY and CDR2 SYGVKD. The V segment lost 4 bases and the J segment 5 bases; nucleotides outside the gene matches: 7. The CDR3 has 15 amino acids. The CDR3 sequence is CAISGRAGGQETQYF. The CDR3 bases are TGTGCCATCAGTGGAAGAGCGGGGGGGCAGGAGACCCAGTACTTC.

The chain is built from TRBV9 and TRBJ2-3; D assignment may be TRBD1 or TRBD2 (6 bases each). CDR3 length: 14 amino acids. Looked up from germline, CDR1 is SGDLS and CDR2 is YYNGEE. The V gene lost 1 base and the J gene lost 2 bases, with 8 bases spanning the gap. The CDR3 DNA reads as TGTGCCAGCAGCGTAAGGGGGGTCACAGATACGCAGTATTTT. It is translated as CASSVRGVTDTQYF.

The V and J genes are TRBV7-2 and TRBJ2-3; D is ambiguous. V gave up 3 bases and J gave up 6 bases, with 13 bases separating them. This CDR3 has 14 residues. Germline CDR1 SGHTA, CDR2 FQGNSA. The CDR3 region is CASSFRPGRDTQYF. DNA of the CDR3: TGTGCCAGCAGCTTTCGCCCCGGTAGGGATACGCAGTATTTT.

The rearrangement links TRBV12-3 or TRBV12-4 to TRBJ2-1; D possibly corresponds to TRBD2 (5 bases). The CDR3 consists of 13 residues. Trimming removed 5 bases from V and 10 bases from J, with 15 bases in between. In DNA, the CDR3 is TGTGCCAGCAGTCGATCAGCGGCGGAGGAGCAGTTCTTC. This translates into CASSRSAAEEQFF.

This clone was detected many times. The chain has TRBV27 and TRBJ1-2; D possibly corresponds to TRBD1 (5 bases). The germline V and J ends were trimmed by 0 bases and 6 bases, with 11 bases remaining between them. Germline CDR1 and CDR2: MNHEY and SMNVEV (reference sequence). This CDR3 has 14 residues. The CDR3 region has the DNA TGTGCCAGCAGTTTATCTGGGGGAACAAATGGCTACACCTTC. Amino acid sequence: CASSLSGGTNGYTF.

The V and J genes are TRBV6-2 or TRBV6-3 and TRBJ2-2, with TRBD1 identical over 10 bases. Unmatched junction bases numbered 5, after V lost 6 bases and J lost 1 base. The CDR3 runs to 16 residues. In germline, CDR1 is MNHEY, CDR2 SVGEGT. The CDR3: CASSPRTGGNTGELFF. The CDR3 DNA reads as TGTGCCAGCAGCCCTCGGACAGGGGGGAACACCGGGGAGCTGTTTTTT.

The chain combines TRBV18 with TRBJ1-5, with unresolved D. V lost 6 bases and J lost 5, with 11 bases in between. In germline, CDR1 is KGHSH, CDR2 LQKENI. CDR3 size: 13 residues. CDR3 DNA: TGTGCCAGCTCCCGGGAAACGGATCAGCCCCAGCATTTT. Protein sequence: CASSRETDQPQHF.

The chain carries TRBV6-2 or TRBV6-3 and TRBJ2-1, with D uncertain. The CDR3 spans 13 residues. CDR1 and CDR2 (germline): MNHEY, SVGEGT. The ends were cut back, 2 bases at V and 9 bases at J, with 11 bases in the middle. The DNA of the CDR3 is TGTGCCAGCAGTTACAGAGAGAGTGCTGAGCAGTTCTTC. Its translation: CASSYRESAEQFF.

The count of this clone is one. The chain couples TRBV11-2 to TRBJ1-4; 9 bases are shared with TRBD1. Trimming at V came to 1 base and at J to 6 bases, leaving 3 bases not matched to a gene. The CDR3 sequence is 15 residues long. Germline lookup yields CDR1 SGHAT and CDR2 FQNNGV. CDR3 amino acids: CASSLGRTGDEKLFF. DNA of the CDR3: TGTGCCAGCAGCTTAGGGAGGACAGGGGATGAAAAACTGTTTTTT.

V and J are TRBV5-5 and TRBJ1-1; D ambiguous. This CDR3 spans 13 amino acids. V was clipped by 0 bases and J by 3 bases, with 6 bases between them. Germline CDR1 and CDR2: SGHKS and YYEKEE (reference sequence). The CDR3 region is CASSLGGDTEAFF. In DNA, the CDR3 is TGTGCCAGCAGCTTGGGTGGGGACACTGAAGCTTTCTTT.

The chain recombines TRBV6-5 with TRBJ2-1, with 9 bases matching TRBD2. The J segment lost 5 bases and the V segment lost 8 bases, leaving 7 bases of the junction unmatched. Germline CDR1 reads MNHEY; CDR2 reads SVGAGI. The CDR3 length is 14 residues. CDR3 sequence reads: CASGGLAGNNEQFF. The CDR3 DNA is TGTGCCAGCGGGGGGCTAGCGGGGAACAATGAGCAGTTCTTC.

Turning to this clone: The sample contains more than one DNA sequence encoding this CDR3. The chain employs TRBV19 and TRBJ2-5; D remains ambiguous. Germline V gene lookup returns CDR1 LNHDA and CDR2 SQIVND (reference sequence). The CDR3 is 13 residues long. Deletions cut 5 bases from V and 2 bases from J, with 9 bases between. CDR3 DNA sequence: TGTGCCAGTAGTCTAGTTGGTCAAGAGACCCAGTACTTC. This sequence encodes CASSLVGQETQYF.

This CDR3 reads CASSLTSQGAGYEQYF. CDR3 DNA: TGTGCCAGCAGCTTAACCAGCCAGGGGGCTGGCTACGAGCAGTACTTC. The genes are TRBV7-9 and TRBJ2-7, with 8 bases matching TRBD1. The trim removed 2 bases at V and 3 bases at J, leaving 9 bases unmatched. The CDR3 extends over 16 amino acids. The germline gives CDR1 SEHNR, CDR2 FQNEAQ (reference sequence).

The V call is TRBV30, the J call TRBJ2-3, with 10 bases lining up with TRBD2. With 1 base clipped from V and 5 bases from J, the junction kept 15 bases outside the gene matches. CDR1 and CDR2 from the germline V gene are GTSNPN and SVGIG (reference sequence). CDR3 length: 18 residues. The CDR3 DNA reads as TGTGCCTGGAGTGCCGGGATGGGAGCGGGGGGGCCCGGAGATACGCAGTATTTT. This translates into CAWSAGMGAGGPGDTQYF.

The chain carries TRBV12-5 and TRBJ2-1; D is unclear. The germline V and J ends were trimmed by 0 bases and 3 bases, with 15 bases remaining between them. CDR1 is LGHNT, CDR2 FRNRAP, per germline. The CDR3 loop spans 17 amino acids. The CDR3 region has the DNA TGTGCTAGTGGTTTGGTGGTAGATCGGAAGGGCTACAATGAGCAGTTCTTC. Amino acids: CASGLVVDRKGYNEQFF.

This chain joins TRBV28 and TRBJ1-4, with TRBD1 identical over 9 bases. Trimming at V came to 6 bases and at J to 6 bases, leaving 8 bases not matched to a gene. Germline V gene sequence: CDR1 MDHEN, CDR2 SYDVKM. This CDR3 has 15 residues. CDR3 region: CASRTQGARYEKLFF. The CDR3 nucleotides read TGTGCCAGCAGAACACAGGGGGCGCGATATGAAAAACTGTTTTTT.

The chain employs TRBV6-5 and TRBJ1-3; D remains ambiguous. CDR3 length equals 14 residues. Germline loops: CDR1 MNHEY, CDR2 SVGAGI. V was cut by 6 bases and J by 0 bases, with 9 bases left in between. The CDR3 loop is CASRRESSGNTIYF. Here the CDR3 DNA reads TGTGCCAGCAGACGGGAGAGCTCTGGAAACACCATATATTTT.

The gene calls are TRBV30 and TRBJ1-1; D is unresolved. The CDR3 is made up of 13 amino acids. The germline gives CDR1 GTSNPN, CDR2 SVGIG (reference sequence). Trimming cost V 0 bases and J 6 bases, with 11 bases left between them. The CDR3 sequence is CAWSVMVASEAFF. The CDR3 DNA sequence: TGTGCCTGGAGTGTTATGGTTGCCTCTGAAGCTTTCTTT.